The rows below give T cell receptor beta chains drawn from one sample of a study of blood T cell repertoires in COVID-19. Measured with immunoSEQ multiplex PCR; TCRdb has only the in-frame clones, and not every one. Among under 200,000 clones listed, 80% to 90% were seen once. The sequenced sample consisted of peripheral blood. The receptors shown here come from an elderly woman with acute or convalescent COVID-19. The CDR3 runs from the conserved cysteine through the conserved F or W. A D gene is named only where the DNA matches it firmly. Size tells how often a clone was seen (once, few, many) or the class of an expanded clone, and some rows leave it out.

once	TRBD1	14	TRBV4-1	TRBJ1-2	CASSIGQERNGYTF	TGCGCCAGCAGCATAGGACAGGAGCGCAATGGCTACACCTTC
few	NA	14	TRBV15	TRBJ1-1	CATGRTGQEFRAFF	TGTGCCACCGGGAGGACGGGCCAAGAGTTTAGAGCTTTCTTT
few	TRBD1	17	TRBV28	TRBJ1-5	CASRGGSAGGSNQPQHF	TGTGCCAGCAGAGGAGGGTCCGCAGGGGGTAGCAATCAGCCCCAGCATTTT
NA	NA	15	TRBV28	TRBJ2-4	CASTVAGAAKNIQYF	TGTGCCAGCACTGTCGCGGGGGCAGCCAAAAACATTCAGTACTTC
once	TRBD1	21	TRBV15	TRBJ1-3	CATSSPSYPGQGGLSGNTIYF	TGTGCCACCAGCAGCCCCAGTTACCCGGGACAGGGAGGGCTGTCCGGAAACACCATATATTTT
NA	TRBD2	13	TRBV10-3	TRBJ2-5	CAISSGRMETQYF	TGTGCCATCAGCAGCGGGAGAATGGAGACCCAGTACTTC
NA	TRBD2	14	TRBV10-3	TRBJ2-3	CAIRVERETDTQYF	TGTGCCATCAGGGTTGAGCGGGAGACTGATACGCAGTATTTT
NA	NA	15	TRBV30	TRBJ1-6	CAWRTRGSYNSPLHF	TGTGCCTGGAGAACCCGAGGCTCCTATAATTCACCCCTCCACTTT
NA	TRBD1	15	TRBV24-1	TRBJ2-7	CATSDTGTGHYEQYF	TGTGCCACCAGTGATACCGGGACAGGGCACTACGAGCAGTACTTC
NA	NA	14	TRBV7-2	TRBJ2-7	CASSLYQGSYEQYF	TGTGCCAGCAGCTTATATCAGGGCTCGTACGAGCAGTACTTC
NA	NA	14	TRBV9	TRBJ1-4	CASSVEWRNEKLFF	TGTGCCAGCAGCGTAGAATGGAGGAATGAAAAACTGTTTTTT
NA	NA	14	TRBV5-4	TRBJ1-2	CASSRGVGGYGYTF	TGTGCCAGCAGCCGAGGGGTAGGGGGCTATGGCTACACCTTC
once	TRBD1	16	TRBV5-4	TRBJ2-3	CASSRYRDSSTDTQYF	TGTGCCAGCAGCCGTTACCGGGACAGCAGCACAGATACGCAGTATTTT
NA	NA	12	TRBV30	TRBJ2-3	CAWSLQANTQYF	TGTGCCTGGAGTCTCCAGGCTAACACGCAGTATTTT
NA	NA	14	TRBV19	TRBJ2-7	CASSQGGLSYEQYF	TGTGCCAGTAGTCAGGGAGGACTATCCTACGAGCAGTACTTC
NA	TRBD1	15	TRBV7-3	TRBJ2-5	CASSLSIGQGKTQYF	TGTGCCAGCAGCTTAAGTATAGGACAGGGGAAGACCCAGTACTTC
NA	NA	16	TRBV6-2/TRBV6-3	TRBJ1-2	CASSYAGSSGVDGYTF	TGTGCCAGCAGTTACGCCGGGTCTTCGGGGGTAGATGGCTACACCTTC
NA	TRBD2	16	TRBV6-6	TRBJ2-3	CASSGGMGVGTDTQYF	TGTGCCAGCAGCGGGGGGATGGGAGTTGGAACAGATACGCAGTATTTT
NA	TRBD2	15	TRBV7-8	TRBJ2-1	CASIALAGGPNEQFF	TGTGCTTCAATAGCCCTTGCGGGAGGACCGAATGAGCAGTTCTTC
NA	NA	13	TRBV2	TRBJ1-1	CASWGRPNTEAFF	TGTGCCAGCTGGGGGAGGCCAAACACTGAAGCTTTCTTT
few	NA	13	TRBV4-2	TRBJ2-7	CASSPPDRYEQYF	TGTGCCAGCAGCCCACCAGACAGGTACGAGCAGTACTTC
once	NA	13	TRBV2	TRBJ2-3	CASEGGVGDTQYF	TGTGCCAGCGAAGGAGGGGTGGGAGATACGCAGTATTTT
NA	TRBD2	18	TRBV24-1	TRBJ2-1	CATSDPATSASSYNEQFF	TGTGCCACCAGTGACCCCGCGACTAGCGCAAGCTCCTACAATGAGCAGTTCTTC
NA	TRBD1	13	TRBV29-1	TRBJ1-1	CSVRQGANTEAFF	TGCAGCGTCCGACAGGGGGCGAACACTGAAGCTTTCTTT
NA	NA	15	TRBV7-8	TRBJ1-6	CASSPTRGQNSPLHF	TGTGCCAGCAGCCCAACGCGAGGGCAGAATTCACCCCTCCACTTT
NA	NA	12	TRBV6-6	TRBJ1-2	CASSLQGYGYTF	TGTGCCAGCAGTCTGCAGGGATATGGCTACACCTTC
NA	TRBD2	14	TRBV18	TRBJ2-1	CASSGLGTSAEQFF	TGTGCCAGCTCCGGACTAGGCACTTCAGCTGAGCAGTTCTTC
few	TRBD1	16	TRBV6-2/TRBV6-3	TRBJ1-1	CASSLGQGLSSTEAFF	TGTGCCAGCAGTTTAGGACAGGGACTTAGTAGCACTGAAGCTTTCTTT
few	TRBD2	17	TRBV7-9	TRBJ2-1	CASMRLAGRSSYNEQFF	TGTGCCAGCATGAGGCTAGCGGGCCGGAGCTCCTACAATGAGCAGTTCTTC
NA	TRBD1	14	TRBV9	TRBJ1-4	CASSVTGWDEKLFF	TGTGCCAGCAGCGTGACAGGGTGGGATGAAAAACTGTTTTTT
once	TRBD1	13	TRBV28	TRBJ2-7	CASRGTGVWEQYF	TGTGCCAGCAGAGGGACAGGGGTTTGGGAGCAGTACTTC
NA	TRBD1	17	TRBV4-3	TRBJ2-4	CASSQSGQGITKNIQYF	TGCGCCAGCAGCCAATCCGGACAGGGGATTACCAAAAACATTCAGTACTTC
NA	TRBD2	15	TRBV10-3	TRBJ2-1	CAISAGLAGVNEQFF	TGTGCCATCAGTGCGGGACTAGCGGGAGTTAATGAGCAGTTCTTC
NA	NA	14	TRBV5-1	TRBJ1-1	CASSLEGMNTEAFF	TGCGCCAGCAGCTTAGAGGGAATGAACACTGAAGCTTTCTTT
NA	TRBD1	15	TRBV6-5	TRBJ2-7	CASSYRGQGTYEQYF	TGTGCCAGCAGTTACAGGGGACAGGGTACCTACGAGCAGTACTTC
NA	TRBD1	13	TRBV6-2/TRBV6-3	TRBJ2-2	CASSLQGAGELFF	TGTGCCAGCAGCCTCCAGGGGGCCGGGGAGCTGTTTTTT
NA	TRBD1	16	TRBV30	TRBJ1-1	CAWRPTGGGLFTEAFF	TGTGCCTGGAGACCAACAGGGGGAGGATTGTTTACTGAAGCTTTCTTT
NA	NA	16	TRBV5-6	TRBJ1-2	CASSLGAPGLDYGYTF	TGTGCCAGCAGCTTGGGGGCCCCGGGACTGGACTATGGCTACACCTTC
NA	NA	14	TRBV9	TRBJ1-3	CASSVRGSGNTIYF	TGTGCCAGCAGCGTAAGGGGTTCTGGAAACACCATATATTTT
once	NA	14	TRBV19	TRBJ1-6	CASSMFVAGAPLHF	TGTGCCAGTAGTATGTTCGTTGCGGGGGCACCCCTCCACTTT